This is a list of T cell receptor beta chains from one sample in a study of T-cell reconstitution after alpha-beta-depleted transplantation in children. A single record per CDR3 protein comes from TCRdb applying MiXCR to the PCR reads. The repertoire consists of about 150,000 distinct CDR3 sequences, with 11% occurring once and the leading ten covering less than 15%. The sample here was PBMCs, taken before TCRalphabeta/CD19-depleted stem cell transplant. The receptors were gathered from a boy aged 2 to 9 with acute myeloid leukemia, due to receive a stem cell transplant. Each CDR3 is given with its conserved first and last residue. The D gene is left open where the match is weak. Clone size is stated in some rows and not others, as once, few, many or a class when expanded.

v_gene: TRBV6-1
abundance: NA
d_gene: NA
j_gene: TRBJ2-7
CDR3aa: CASSEVVDLGEQYF
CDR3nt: TGTGCCAGCAGTGAAGTCGTGGACTTGGGCGAGCAGTACTTC

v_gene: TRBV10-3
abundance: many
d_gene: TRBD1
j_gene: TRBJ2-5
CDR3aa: CATSDRAGETQYF
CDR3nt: TGTGCCACCTCGGACAGGGCGGGGGAGACCCAGTACTTC

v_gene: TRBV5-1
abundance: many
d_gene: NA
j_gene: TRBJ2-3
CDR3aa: CASSFARDTQYF
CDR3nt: TGCGCCAGCAGCTTTGCCCGGGATACGCAGTATTTT

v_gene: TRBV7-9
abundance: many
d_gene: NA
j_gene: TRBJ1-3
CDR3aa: CASSSSFGLRSGNTIYF
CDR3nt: TGTGCCAGCAGCTCGTCATTCGGTTTAAGGTCTGGAAACACCATATATTTT

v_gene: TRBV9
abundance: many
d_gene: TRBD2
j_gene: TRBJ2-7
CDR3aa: CASSPGLAGVSYEQYF
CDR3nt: TGTGCCAGCAGCCCGGGACTAGCGGGAGTGTCCTACGAGCAGTACTTC

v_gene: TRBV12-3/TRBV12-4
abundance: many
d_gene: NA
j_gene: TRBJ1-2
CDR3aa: CASQRAEGANYGYTF
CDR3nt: TGTGCCAGCCAAAGGGCAGAGGGCGCTAACTATGGCTACACCTTC

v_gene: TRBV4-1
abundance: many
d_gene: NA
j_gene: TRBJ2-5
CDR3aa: CASSQIGLMQQETQYF
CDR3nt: TGCGCCAGCAGCCAGATTGGGCTGATGCAGCAAGAGACCCAGTACTTC

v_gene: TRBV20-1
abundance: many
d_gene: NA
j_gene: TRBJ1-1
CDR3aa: CSARTPRGWPTEAFF
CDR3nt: TGCAGTGCTCGAACGCCTCGGGGGTGGCCCACTGAAGCTTTCTTT

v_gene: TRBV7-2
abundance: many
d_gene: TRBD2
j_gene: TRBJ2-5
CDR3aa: CASSTPGGQETQYF
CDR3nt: TGTGCCAGCAGCACCCCGGGGGGTCAAGAGACCCAGTACTTC

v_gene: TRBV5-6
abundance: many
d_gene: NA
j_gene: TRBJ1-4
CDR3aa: CASSQKVTNEKLFF
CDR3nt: TGTGCCAGCAGCCAGAAGGTCACTAATGAAAAACTGTTTTTT

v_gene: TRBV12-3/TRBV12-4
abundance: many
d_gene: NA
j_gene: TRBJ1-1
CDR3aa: CASSPTRDVNTEAFF
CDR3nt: TGTGCCAGCAGTCCTACCCGGGACGTGAACACTGAAGCTTTCTTT

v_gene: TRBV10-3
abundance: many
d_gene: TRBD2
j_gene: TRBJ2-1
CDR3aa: CAISESPGGGNEQFF
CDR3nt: TGTGCCATCAGTGAGTCGCCGGGAGGCGGGAATGAGCAGTTCTTC

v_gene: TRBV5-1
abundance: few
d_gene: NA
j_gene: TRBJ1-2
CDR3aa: CASSLSTSYGDTF
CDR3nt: TGCGCCAGCAGCTTGTCAACATCCTATGGCGACACCTTC

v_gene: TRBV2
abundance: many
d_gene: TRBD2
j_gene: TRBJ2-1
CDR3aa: CASIGLADPYNEQFF
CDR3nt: TGTGCCAGCATCGGACTAGCGGATCCCTACAATGAGCAGTTCTTC

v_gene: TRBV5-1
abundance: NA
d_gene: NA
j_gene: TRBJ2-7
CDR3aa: CASSLDNTYEQYF
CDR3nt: TGCGCCAGCAGCTTGGACAATACCTACGAGCAGTACTTC

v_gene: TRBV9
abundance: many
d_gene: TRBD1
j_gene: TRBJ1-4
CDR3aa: CASSSGQQNEKLFF
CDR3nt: TGTGCCAGCAGCTCGGGACAGCAAAATGAAAAACTGTTTTTT

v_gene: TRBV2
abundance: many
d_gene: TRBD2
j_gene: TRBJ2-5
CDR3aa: CASSGTSGQETQYF
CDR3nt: TGTGCCAGCAGTGGTACTAGCGGGCAAGAGACCCAGTACTTC

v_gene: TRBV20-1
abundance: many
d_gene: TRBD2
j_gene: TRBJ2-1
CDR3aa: CSAGGGSEQFF
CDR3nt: TGCAGCGCCGGCGGGGGGAGTGAGCAGTTCTTC

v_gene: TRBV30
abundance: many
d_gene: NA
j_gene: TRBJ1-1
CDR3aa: CAWSVTGVWTEAFF
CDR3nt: TGTGCCTGGAGTGTTACAGGCGTTTGGACTGAAGCTTTCTTT

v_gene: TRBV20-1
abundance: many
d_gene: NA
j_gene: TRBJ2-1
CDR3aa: CSAQSGPSSYNEQFF
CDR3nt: TGCAGTGCGCAGAGTGGCCCCAGCTCCTACAATGAGCAGTTCTTC

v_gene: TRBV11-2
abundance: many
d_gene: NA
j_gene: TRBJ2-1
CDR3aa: CASSLGTPAHDEQFF
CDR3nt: TGTGCCAGCAGCCTCGGGACCCCAGCCCACGATGAGCAGTTCTTC

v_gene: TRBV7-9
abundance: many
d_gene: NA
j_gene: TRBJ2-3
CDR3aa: CASSLASLDTQYF
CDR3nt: TGTGCCAGCAGCTTAGCCAGCCTCGACACGCAGTATTTT

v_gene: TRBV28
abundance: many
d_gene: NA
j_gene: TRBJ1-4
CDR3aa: CASSLRTRSGEKLFF
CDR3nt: TGTGCCAGCAGTTTACGGACCCGTTCGGGGGAAAAACTGTTTTTT

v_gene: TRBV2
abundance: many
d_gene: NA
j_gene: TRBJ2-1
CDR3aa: CASSGGQGPRDEQFF
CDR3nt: TGTGCCAGCAGTGGGGGGCAGGGGCCGAGAGATGAGCAGTTCTTC

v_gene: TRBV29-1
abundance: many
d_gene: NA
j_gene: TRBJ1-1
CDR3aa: CSHVPVGPNTEAFF
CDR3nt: TGCAGCCACGTTCCCGTCGGACCGAACACTGAAGCTTTCTTT

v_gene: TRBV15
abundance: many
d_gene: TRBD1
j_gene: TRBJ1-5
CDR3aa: CATSRGQQGATAQHF
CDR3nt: TGTGCCACCAGCAGAGGTCAACAGGGGGCCACGGCCCAGCATTTT

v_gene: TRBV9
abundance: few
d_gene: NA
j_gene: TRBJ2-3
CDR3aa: CASSVGRDTDTQYF
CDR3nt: TGTGCCAGCAGCGTAGGCCGGGACACAGATACGCAGTATTTT